One sample yielded the 11 T cell receptor beta chains listed below, sequenced in a study of cytomegalovirus exposure and HLA in healthy donors. 13 Jbeta primers and 60 Vbeta primers were used for the PCR. Assay used: immunoSEQ multiplex PCR; TCRdb lists only in-frame clones, some missing. The sample holds some 130,000 clones, 77% seen once. The sequencing sample was made of PBMCs. The source of these receptors is a male donor in good health and CMV-seropositive.

The chain uses TRBV5-8 and TRBJ2-5; 7 bases line up with TRBD1. V gave up 4 bases and J gave up 3 bases; unmatched junction bases: 6. Germline CDR1 SGHTS, CDR2 YDEGEE. This CDR3 is built from 14 residues. CDR3 loop: CASSPQGFEETQYF. CDR3 in DNA: TGTGCCAGCAGCCCACAGGGGTTCGAAGAGACCCAGTACTTC.

The V call is TRBV7-8, the J call TRBJ2-5, with a weak D call TRBD1 (6 bases). The better agreement between TRBJ2-7 and the DNA end casts doubt on the J call. The CDR3 covers 15 residues. Germline V CDR1 and CDR2: SGHVS, FQNEAQ. The CDR3 spells CASSLQQGLPYEQYF. The CDR3 region has the DNA TGTGCCAGCAGCTTACAACAGGGTCTACCCTACGAGCAGTACTTC.

The chain joins TRBV28 to TRBJ1-2, with TRBD1 matching over 8 bases. Germline loops: CDR1 MDHEN, CDR2 SYDVKM. This CDR3 has 14 amino acids. With 8 bases clipped from V and 8 bases from J, the junction kept 13 bases outside the gene matches. CDR3 nucleotides: TGTGCCAGCCTCAGGACAGGGCGCCCTGGCGGCTACACCTTC. The encoded protein is CASLRTGRPGGYTF.

The chain links TRBV6-1 to TRBJ2-3, with D perhaps TRBD2 (5 bases). The CDR3 runs to 14 residues. The germline V gene encodes CDR1 MNHNS and CDR2 SASEGT. With 8 bases removed from V and 0 bases from J, the gap between germline ends came to 12 bases. CDR3 nucleotides: TGTGCCAGCTGCAGGAGGACTAGCACAGATACGCAGTATTTT. Amino acid sequence: CASCRRTSTDTQYF.

The chain uses TRBV18 and TRBJ2-3; possibly TRBD1 for D (5 bases). This CDR3 region has 13 residues. V lost 3 bases and J 4 bases, leaving 8 bases between the germline ends. Germline CDR1 and CDR2: KGHSH and LQKENI. In DNA, the CDR3 is TGTGCCAGCTCACCCGACAGCGCAGATACGCAGTATTTT. Encoded protein: CASSPDSADTQYF.

The chain links TRBV7-8 to TRBJ2-7; TRBD1 matches at 9 bases. Trimming at V came to 5 bases and at J to 4 bases, leaving 3 bases not matched to a gene. Germline-derived CDR1 and CDR2 are SGHVS and FQNEAQ. The CDR3 sequence is 13 residues long. The CDR3 region has the DNA TGTGCCAGCAGCATTGACAGGGGGTACGAGCAGTACTTC. Its translation: CASSIDRGYEQYF. The full variable domain, with the rest looked up from reference TRBV7-8 and TRBJ2-7, is GAGVSQSPRYKVAKRGQDVALRCDPISGHVSLFWYQQALGQGPEFLTYFQNEAQLDKSGLPSDRFFAERPEGSVSTLKIQRTQQEDSAVYLCASSIDRGYEQYFGPGTRLTVT.

The rearrangement links TRBV28 to TRBJ2-7, with TRBD2 identical over 13 bases. Per the germline V gene, CDR1 is MDHEN and CDR2 is SYDVKM. The CDR3 totals 14 residues. V lost 6 bases to trimming and J lost 4 bases; unmatched junction nucleotides: 3. This chain's CDR3 is CASRLLAGGYEQYF. The DNA of the CDR3 is TGTGCCAGCAGGCTACTAGCGGGAGGGTACGAGCAGTACTTC.

The chain joins TRBV4-1 to TRBJ1-5; tentatively, D is TRBD1 (5 bases). Trimming shortened V by 3 bases and J by 7 bases, and 13 bases separated the two germline ends. Germline CDR1 reads MGHRA; CDR2 reads YSYEKL. This CDR3 comprises 14 residues. CDR3 residues: CASSQREGSQPQHF. CDR3 nucleotide sequence: TGCGCCAGCAGCCAGCGGGAGGGGTCCCAGCCCCAGCATTTT.

This clone was counted a single time. This rearrangement joins TRBV5-1 to TRBJ1-2; tentative D call: TRBD1 (5 bases). Trimming shortened V by 1 base and J by 6 bases, and 13 bases separated the two germline ends. The germline V gene has CDR1 SGHRS and CDR2 YFSETQ. The CDR3 sequence is 14 residues long. CDR3 loop: CASSLITGYDGYTF. CDR3 DNA sequence: TGCGCCAGCAGCTTGATAACAGGATACGATGGCTACACCTTC. Full variable domain (missing parts from reference TRBV5-1 and TRBJ1-2): KAGVTQTPRYLIKTRGQQVTLSCSPISGHRSVSWYQQTPGQGLQFLFEYFSETQRNKGNFPGRFSGRQFSNSRSEMNVSTLELGDSALYLCASSLITGYDGYTFGSGTRLTVV.

The gene calls are TRBV5-4 and TRBJ1-2; 8 bases are shared with TRBD1. V gave up 0 bases and J gave up 4 bases; unmatched junction bases: 8. Germline CDR1 SGHNT, CDR2 YYREEE (reference sequence). CDR3 length equals 16 residues. DNA of the CDR3: TGTGCCAGCAGCTTGGATGAGACAGGGGATTTCTATGGCTACACCTTC. It is translated as CASSLDETGDFYGYTF.

The V gene is TRBV28, the J gene TRBJ1-5; 7 nucleotides line up with TRBD1. The CDR3 has 14 residues. Trimming removed 5 bases from V and 7 bases from J; junction bases left unmatched: 8. Germline CDR1 reads MDHEN; CDR2 reads SYDVKM. The CDR3 loop is CASSPRQGGQPQHF. The CDR3 region has the DNA TGTGCCAGCAGTCCACGACAGGGAGGCCAGCCCCAGCATTTT. Supplemented by reference TRBV28 and TRBJ1-5, the full variable domain reads DVKVTQSSRYLVKRTGEKVFLECVQDMDHENMFWYRQDPGLGLRLIYFSYDVKMKEKGDIPEGYSVSREKKERFSLILESASTNQTSMYLCASSPRQGGQPQHFGDGTRLSIL.